This entry lists 10 T cell receptor beta chains sequenced from one sample in a study of OX40 agonist ivuxolimab in advanced cancers. Clones were sequenced by immunoSEQ multiplex PCR, and TCRdb holds only the in-frame ones, with some missing. This table holds tens of thousands of clones, approximately 87% found once. Here the sequenced sample was CD4+ or CD8+ T cells sorted from blood, taken in a trial of the OX40 agonist ivuxolimab. The receptors derive from an adult with an advanced solid tumor such as melanoma, head and neck, liver or kidney cancer.

V and J are TRBV11-2 and TRBJ1-6; no reliable D call. Looked up from germline, CDR1 is SGHAT and CDR2 is FQNNGV. V was clipped by 0 bases and J by 7 bases, with 4 bases between them. The CDR3 has 13 residues. The DNA for the CDR3 is TGTGCCAGCAGCTTAGATTTGAATTCACCCCTCCACTTT. Encoded protein: CASSLDLNSPLHF.

V and J are TRBV4-1 and TRBJ1-1, with TRBD1 matching over 7 bases. J was trimmed by 0 bases and V by 4 bases; bases with no gene match: 5. The germline V gene has CDR1 MGHRA and CDR2 YSYEKL. The CDR3 is 15 residues long. The CDR3 DNA sequence: TGCGCCAGCAGCCCCGGACAGGCCCTGAACACTGAAGCTTTCTTT. It yields the protein CASSPGQALNTEAFF.

This clone was detected only a few times. The chain is built from TRBV5-6 and TRBJ2-2; possible D gene TRBD1, 6 bases. Trimming pared 1 base from V and 5 bases from J, leaving 9 bases between. Germline assignment: CDR1 SGHDT and CDR2 YYEEEE. This CDR3 has 14 amino acids. CDR3 amino acids: CASSLFQGTGELFF. The CDR3 DNA reads TGTGCCAGCAGCTTGTTCCAGGGGACCGGGGAGCTGTTTTTT.

V and J are TRBV6-6 and TRBJ1-1; TRBD1 is a possible D gene (5 bases). Deletions cut 0 bases from V and 10 bases from J, with 15 bases between. This CDR3 is 14 amino acids long. Germline V gives CDR1 MNHNY, CDR2 SVGAGI (reference sequence). In DNA, the CDR3 is TGTGCCAGCAGTTACTCGAGGCAGGGTGAAAGAGCTTTCTTT. It codes for CASSYSRQGERAFF.

This clone came up once. CDR3 bases: TGTGCCAGCAGCCGGTTAGAGACCCAGTACTTC. Translated: CASSRLETQYF. The chain uses TRBV11-2 and TRBJ2-5; D gene ambiguous. Trimming shortened V by 5 bases and J by 4 bases, and 5 bases separated the two germline ends. This CDR3 comprises 11 residues. Germline CDR1 is SGHAT and CDR2 is FQNNGV.

The rearrangement uses TRBV2 and TRBJ1-1; 9 nucleotides line up with TRBD1. Germline CDR1 and CDR2: SNHLY and FYNNEI. CDR3 length: 14 residues. The trim removed 6 bases at V and 4 bases at J, leaving 6 bases unmatched. CDR3 protein: CASRQQGAGTEAFF. The CDR3 DNA reads TGTGCCAGCAGACAACAGGGGGCTGGCACTGAAGCTTTCTTT.

This chain links TRBV18 with TRBJ2-3, with D perhaps assigned TRBD1 or TRBD2 (5 bases each). The length of the CDR3 is 16 residues. The V end lost 0 bases, the J end lost 5 bases, and 15 bases lay between the germline ends. CDR1 and CDR2 (germline): KGHSH, LQKENI. The CDR3 loop is CASSPPFGTAKDTQYF. The CDR3 DNA reads TGTGCCAGCTCACCACCCTTCGGGACGGCAAAAGATACGCAGTATTTT. Full variable domain (rest looked up from reference TRBV18 and TRBJ2-3): NAGVMQNPRHLVRRRGQEARLRCSPMKGHSHVYWYRQLPEEGLKFMVYLQKENIIDESGMPKERFSAEFPKEGPSILRIQQVVRGDSAAYFCASSPPFGTAKDTQYFGPGTRLTVL.

This chain connects TRBV7-9 to TRBJ1-2; 11 bases are shared with TRBD1. J gave up 7 bases and V 1 base, and 8 bases lay outside the gene matches. Germline V gene data show CDR1 as SEHNR and CDR2 as FQNEAQ (reference sequence). This CDR3 has 16 amino acids. The CDR3 coding sequence is TGTGCCAGCAGCTTAGGCGACCGGGACAGGGGGTCTGGCTACACCTTC. It translates to CASSLGDRDRGSGYTF.

The V gene is TRBV14, the J gene TRBJ2-5; D perhaps matches TRBD2 (6 bases). This CDR3 comprises 15 residues. V lost 4 bases and J lost 3, with 15 bases in between. Germline-derived CDR1 and CDR2 are SGHDN and FVKESK. CDR3 residues: CASSRWDRGKETQYF. The CDR3 nucleotides read TGTGCCAGCAGCCGGTGGGACCGCGGGAAAGAGACCCAGTACTTC.

This clone was detected only once. J is TRBJ2-5 and V is TRBV5-4, with 11 bases lining up with TRBD1. The germline gives CDR1 SGHNT, CDR2 YYREEE (reference sequence). J was trimmed by 5 bases and V by 0 bases; bases with no gene match: 0. The CDR3 runs 14 residues. The CDR3 sequence: CASSLGDRGETQYF. DNA of the CDR3: TGTGCCAGCAGCTTGGGGGACAGGGGGGAGACCCAGTACTTC.